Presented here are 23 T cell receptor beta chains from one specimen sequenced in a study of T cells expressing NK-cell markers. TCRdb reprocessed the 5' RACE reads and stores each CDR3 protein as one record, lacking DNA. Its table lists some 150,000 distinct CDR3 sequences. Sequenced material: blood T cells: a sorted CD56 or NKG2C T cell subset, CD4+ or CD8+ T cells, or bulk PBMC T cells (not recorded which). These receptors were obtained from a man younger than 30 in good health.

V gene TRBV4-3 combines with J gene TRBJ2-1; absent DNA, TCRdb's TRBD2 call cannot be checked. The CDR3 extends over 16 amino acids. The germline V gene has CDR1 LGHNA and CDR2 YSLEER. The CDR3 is CASSQASGGSYNEQFF.

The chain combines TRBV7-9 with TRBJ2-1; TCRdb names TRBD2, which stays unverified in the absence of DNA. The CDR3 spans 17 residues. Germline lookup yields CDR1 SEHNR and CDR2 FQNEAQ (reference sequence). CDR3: CASSTPRGLAPYNEQFF.

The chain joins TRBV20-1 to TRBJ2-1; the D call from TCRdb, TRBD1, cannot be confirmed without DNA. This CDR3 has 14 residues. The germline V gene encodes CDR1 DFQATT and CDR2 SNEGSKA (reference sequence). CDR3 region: CSARRGRGVNEQFF.

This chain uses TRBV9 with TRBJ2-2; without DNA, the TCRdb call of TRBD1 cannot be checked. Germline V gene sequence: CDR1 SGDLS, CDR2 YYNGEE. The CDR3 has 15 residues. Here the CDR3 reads CAARQGYRTGELFFF.

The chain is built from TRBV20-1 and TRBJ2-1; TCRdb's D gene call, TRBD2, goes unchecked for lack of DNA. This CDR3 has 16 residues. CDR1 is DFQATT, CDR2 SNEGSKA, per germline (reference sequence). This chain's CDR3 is CSADSPSGSSYNEQFF.

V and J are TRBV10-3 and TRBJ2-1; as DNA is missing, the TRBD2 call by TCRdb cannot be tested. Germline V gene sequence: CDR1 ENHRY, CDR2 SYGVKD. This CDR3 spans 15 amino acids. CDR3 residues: CAISGPGLANGEQFF.

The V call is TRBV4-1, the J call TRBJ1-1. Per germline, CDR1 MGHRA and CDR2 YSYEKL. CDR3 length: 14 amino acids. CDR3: CASSQVGAETEAFF.

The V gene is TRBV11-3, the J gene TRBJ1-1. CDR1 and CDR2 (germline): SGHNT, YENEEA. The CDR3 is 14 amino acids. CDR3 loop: CASSLAAMNTEAFF.

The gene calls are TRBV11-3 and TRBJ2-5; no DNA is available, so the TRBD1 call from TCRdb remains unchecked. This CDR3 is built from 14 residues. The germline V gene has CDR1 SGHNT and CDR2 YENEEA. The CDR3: CASQAWGAQETQYF.

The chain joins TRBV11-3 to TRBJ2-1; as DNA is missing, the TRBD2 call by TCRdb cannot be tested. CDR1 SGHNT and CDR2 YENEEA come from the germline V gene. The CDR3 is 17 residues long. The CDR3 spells CASSPTFEGGPSNEQFF.

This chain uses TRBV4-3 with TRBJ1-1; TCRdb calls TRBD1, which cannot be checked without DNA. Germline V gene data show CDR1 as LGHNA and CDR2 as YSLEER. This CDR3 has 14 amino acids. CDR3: CASSQSRGGPEAFF.

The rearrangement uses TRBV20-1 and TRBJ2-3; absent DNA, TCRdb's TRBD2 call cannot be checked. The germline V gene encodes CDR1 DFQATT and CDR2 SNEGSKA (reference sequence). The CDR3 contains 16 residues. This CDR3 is CSARGGASGITDTQYF.

CDR3 sequence: CATSRDFTGAGLYNEQFF. The chain employs TRBV15 and TRBJ2-1. In germline, CDR1 is LNHNV, CDR2 YYDKDF (reference sequence). The CDR3 is 18 residues long. Full variable domain (rest looked up from reference TRBV15 and TRBJ2-1): DAMVIQNPRYQVTQFGKPVTLSCSQTLNHNVMYWYQQKSSQAPKLLFHYYDKDFNNEADTPDNFQSRRPNTSFCFLDIRSPGLGDTAMYLCATSRDFTGAGLYNEQFFGPGTRLTVL.

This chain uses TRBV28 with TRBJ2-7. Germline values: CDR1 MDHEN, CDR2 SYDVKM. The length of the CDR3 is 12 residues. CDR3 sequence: CASRHQVLEQYF.

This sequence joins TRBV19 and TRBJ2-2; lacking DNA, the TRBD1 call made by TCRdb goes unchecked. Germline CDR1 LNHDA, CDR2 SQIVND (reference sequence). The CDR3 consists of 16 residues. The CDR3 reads CASSITGTGYTGELFF. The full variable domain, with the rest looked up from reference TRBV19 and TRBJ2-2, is DGGITQSPKYLFRKEGQNVTLSCEQNLNHDAMYWYRQDPGQGLRLIYYSQIVNDFQKGDIAEGYSVSREKKESFPLTVTSAQKNPTAFYLCASSITGTGYTGELFFGEGSRLTVL.

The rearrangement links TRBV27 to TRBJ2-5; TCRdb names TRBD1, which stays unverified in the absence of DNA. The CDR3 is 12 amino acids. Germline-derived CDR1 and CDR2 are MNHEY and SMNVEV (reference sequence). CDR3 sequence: CATGGAPGRQYF.

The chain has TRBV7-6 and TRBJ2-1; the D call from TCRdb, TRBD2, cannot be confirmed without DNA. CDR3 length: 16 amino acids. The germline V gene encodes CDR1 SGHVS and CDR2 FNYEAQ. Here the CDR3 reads CASSLEAGGPENEQFF.

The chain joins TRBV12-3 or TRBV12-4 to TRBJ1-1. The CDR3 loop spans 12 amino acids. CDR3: CASSSGSDEAFF.

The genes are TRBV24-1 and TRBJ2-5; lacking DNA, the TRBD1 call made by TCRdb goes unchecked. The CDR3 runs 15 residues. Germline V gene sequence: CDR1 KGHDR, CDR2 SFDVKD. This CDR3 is CATSDLYGAEETQYF.

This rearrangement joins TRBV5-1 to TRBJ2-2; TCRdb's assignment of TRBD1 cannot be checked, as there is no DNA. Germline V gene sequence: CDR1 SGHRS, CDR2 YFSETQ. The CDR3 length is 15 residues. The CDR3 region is CASTVEGASTGELFF.

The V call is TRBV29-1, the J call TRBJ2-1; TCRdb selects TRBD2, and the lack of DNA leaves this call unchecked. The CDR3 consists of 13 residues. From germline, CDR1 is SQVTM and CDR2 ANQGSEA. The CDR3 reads CSANPREYNEQFF.

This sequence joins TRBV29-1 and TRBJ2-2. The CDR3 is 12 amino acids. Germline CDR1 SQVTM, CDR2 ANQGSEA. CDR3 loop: CSMYNGSGELFF.

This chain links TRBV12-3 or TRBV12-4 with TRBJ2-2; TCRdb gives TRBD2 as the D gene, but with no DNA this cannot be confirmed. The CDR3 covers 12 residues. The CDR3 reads CASSKTSGELFF.